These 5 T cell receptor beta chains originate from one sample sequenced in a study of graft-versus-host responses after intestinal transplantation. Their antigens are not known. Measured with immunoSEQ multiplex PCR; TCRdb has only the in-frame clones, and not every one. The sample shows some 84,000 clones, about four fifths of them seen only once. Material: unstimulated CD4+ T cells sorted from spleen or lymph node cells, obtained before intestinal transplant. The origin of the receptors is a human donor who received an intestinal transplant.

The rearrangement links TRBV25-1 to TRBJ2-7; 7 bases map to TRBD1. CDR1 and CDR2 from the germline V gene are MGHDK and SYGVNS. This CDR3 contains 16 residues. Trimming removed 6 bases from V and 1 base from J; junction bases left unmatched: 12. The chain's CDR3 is CASSNYRGLSSYEQYF. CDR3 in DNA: TGTGCCAGCAGCAATTACAGGGGCTTATCGTCCTACGAGCAGTACTTC.

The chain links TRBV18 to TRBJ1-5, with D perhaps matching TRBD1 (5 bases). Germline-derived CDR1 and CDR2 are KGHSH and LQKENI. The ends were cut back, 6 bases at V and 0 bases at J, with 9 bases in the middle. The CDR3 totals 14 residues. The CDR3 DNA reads TGTGCCAGCTCCCAGGGATATAGCAATCAGCCCCAGCATTTT. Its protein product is CASSQGYSNQPQHF.

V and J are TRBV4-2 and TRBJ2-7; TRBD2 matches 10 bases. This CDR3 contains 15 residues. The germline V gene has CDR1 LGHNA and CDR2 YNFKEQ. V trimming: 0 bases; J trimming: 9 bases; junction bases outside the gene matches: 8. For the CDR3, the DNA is TGTGCCAGCAGCCAAGAGCACCTAGCGGGAGTGGGGCAGTACTTC. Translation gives CASSQEHLAGVGQYF.

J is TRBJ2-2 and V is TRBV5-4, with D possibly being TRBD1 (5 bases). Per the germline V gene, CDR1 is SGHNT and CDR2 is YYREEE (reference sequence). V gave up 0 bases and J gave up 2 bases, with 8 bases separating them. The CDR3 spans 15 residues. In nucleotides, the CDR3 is TGTGCCAGCAGCTTGGCAGGGCCTAACACCGGGGAGCTGTTTTTT. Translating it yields CASSLAGPNTGELFF.

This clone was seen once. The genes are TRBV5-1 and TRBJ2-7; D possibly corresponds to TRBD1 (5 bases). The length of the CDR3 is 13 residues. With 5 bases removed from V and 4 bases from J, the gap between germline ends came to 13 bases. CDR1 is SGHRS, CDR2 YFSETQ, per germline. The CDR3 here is CASRGRDAYEQYF. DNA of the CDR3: TGCGCCAGCAGGGGCAGGGATGCTTACGAGCAGTACTTC.